Given below is one T cell receptor (beta chain) in context. This clone's antigen is unknown. The sample holds no much larger clone one base away, and base qualities are not on file. The CDR3, from cysteine to phenylalanine, totals 15 residues. CDR3 DNA only is kept here, 45 bases in frame from base 1. Trimming accounts for 5 bases at V and 4 bases at J, while the number of junction bases matched to no gene is 9. The germline V gene sets CDR1 to SGHDT and CDR2 to YYEEEE. Libraries were built with 5' RACE. Instrument on record: Illumina HiSeq 2500. A second PCR of roughly 7 to 11 cycles was performed with a sample-barcoded 5' primer and a J-beta primer mix. A unique molecular identifier was introduced onto each TCR beta cDNA molecule by a template-switch 5' adaptor carrying 12 random nucleotides. Each sample yielded at least 2.5 million CDR3-containing paired-end reads. The Mint cDNA synthesis kit, primed by a TRBC-specific oligonucleotide, was used to synthesize first-strand cDNA from all RNA. Following uracil-DNA glycosylase treatment, all cDNA underwent a first 18-cycle PCR with the universal primers M1SS and BC2_uni_R. In the authors' own workflow: For normalization, 1 million high-quality reads, each with a distinct molecular identifier, were randomly selected from each sample. Reads sharing molecular identifiers were discarded rather than binned into consensus sequences. MiTCR, with a Q25 quality threshold and the strictest error-elimination algorithm, was used for CDR3 identification, clonotype clustering and error correction. A nonparametric unseen species model with Euler transformation was used to estimate lower-bound total TCR beta diversity. Starting from the raw public reads, TCRdb applied fastp trimming at Q25, assembled clones with MiXCR and retained in-frame beta chains. Duplicate CDR3 protein sequences are folded into a single record with the most common DNA and genes. The authors' filters were not applied to this entry. The sample table lists about 940,000 distinct CDR3 sequences, 40% to 60% of them with a count of one. 13% of the sample rests with the top ten.

The donors were 40 or so Caucasian individuals from Russia, aged 6 to 90 years, who were systemically healthy. About 9.6 milliliters of peripheral blood were collected from each donor into EDTA-treated Vacutainer tubes. Ficoll-Paque density-gradient centrifugation was used to isolate PBMCs, with at least 7 million per sample. Trizol reagent was used to extract total RNA from the PBMCs, yielding at least 5.5 micrograms per sample. For every donor, an aliquot of PBMCs went through flow cytometry to measure the percentages of naive CD45RAhigh/CD27high T cells. The data were taken from a study of blood T cells in healthy people across ages (dated by TCRdb to 2013 to 2016). Notes on the research overall: In model experiments, roughly one uniquely barcoded TCR beta cDNA molecule per two T cells was captured by template switching. Using deep sequencing normalized with unique cDNA molecular identifiers, the study measured how TCR beta repertoire diversity changes with age. The donors were split into four age groups: young (average about 16 years), middle-aged (39), aged (62) and long-lived (approximately 80). To avoid experimental bias, donors of different ages were randomly spread across the sequencing lanes. Two additional independent replicas of 1 million unique cDNA reads from the same blood draw were analyzed for two donors (one aged 18 to 30 and one aged 80 or older). The research as a whole found: Observed TCR beta diversity per million T cells fell roughly linearly with age, and a significant reduction was already apparent by age about 38. Compared with the aged group, the long-lived group had more naive CD4+ T cells, fewer expanded clones and increased TCR diversity, a pattern suggesting age selection. The CMV infection status of donors was not known, potentially confounding age-related changes in expanded clonotypes. There was a strong correlation between observed TCR beta diversity and the percentage of naive T cells measured by flow cytometry. Because profiling used bulk unsorted PBMCs, naive and antigen-experienced compartments could not be compared conclusively. Estimates of total diversity based on one million sequenced T cells were regarded as lower bounds and as underestimates.

The sequence is built from TRBV5-6 and TRBJ2-1, and TRBD2 matches 7 of the central bases. Sequences were obtained from blood. The origin of this receptor is a man aged 25-45 years in good health. CDR3 reads: CASRNPGLLYNEQFF. DNA sequence: TGTGCCAGCAGAAATCCGGGACTACTATACAATGAGCAGTTCTTC.